The table lists the clone carrying this TCR beta chain with many counts. Its antigen is not identified. The library tagged individual cDNA molecules with unique molecular identifiers. MiXCR, applied by TCRdb to the RACE reads, yields one record per CDR3 protein. The sample holds some 81,000 distinct CDR3 sequences, about 9.9% seen once. This entry belongs to a study of human T cells and chemical hapten exposure. The time point: patch test 2, 6 weeks after DPC sensitization. Regarding treatment: therapeutic diphenylcyclopropenone sensitization with weekly scalp DPC. Blood, whole and unfractionated, served as the source for total RNA extraction. Trimming shortened V by 2 bases and J by 5 bases, and 9 bases separated the two germline ends. The CDR3 totals 13 residues. Per the germline V gene, CDR1 is SGHTA and CDR2 is FQGTGA. Study-wide points: Given that the donors had alopecia, their immune response may differ from that seen in healthy people. There was no change with DPC sensitization in TCRs above 1 in 1000 frequency.

Sequencing used whole blood, obtained in connection with sensitization to the hapten diphenylcyclopropenone (DPC). The receptor's source is a man between 18 and 29 years old with alopecia areata. Some clones in this sample may be carry-over from other donors' samples. The chain is built from TRBV7-3 and TRBJ1-1; perhaps TRBD1 as D (5 bases). CDR3 sequence reads: CASSLGEGTEAFF. The CDR3 DNA reads TGTGCCAGCAGCTTAGGGGAGGGGACTGAAGCTTTCTTT. Full variable domain (missing parts from reference TRBV7-3 and TRBJ1-1): GAGVSQTPSNKVTEKGKYVELRCDPISGHTALYWYRQSLGQGPEFLIYFQGTGAADDSGLPNDRFFAVRPEGSVSTLKIQRTERGDSAVYLCASSLGEGTEAFFGQGTRLTVV.